What follows are 15 T cell receptor beta chains derived from one specimen sequenced in a study of blood T cells in healthy people across ages. Sample-barcoded 5' priming and a J-beta primer mix drove a second PCR of roughly 6 to 12 cycles. TCRdb redid the calling of the 5' RACE reads with MiXCR, one entry per CDR3 protein. The data show 890,000 or so distinct CDR3 sequences, around 62% seen once. Sample: blood. The receptors here all came from a man younger than 45 in good health.

The chain carries TRBV6-5 and TRBJ1-6, with D tentatively TRBD1 (5 bases). CDR1 is MNHEY and CDR2 is SVGAGI in the germline V gene. This CDR3 is 18 amino acids long. V lost 0 bases and J 1 base, leaving 13 bases between the germline ends. The CDR3 DNA reads as TGTGCCAGCAGTTACTCGATCAGGGTTGGATCCTATAATTCACCCCTCCACTTT. The encoded protein is CASSYSIRVGSYNSPLHF.

This clonotype has more than one count but fewer than ten. This chain connects TRBV9 to TRBJ2-7; no reliable D call. Germline CDR1 is SGDLS and CDR2 is YYNGEE. This CDR3 is 12 amino acids long. V was shortened by 0 bases and J by 5 bases, with 6 bases between the two germline ends. Here the CDR3 reads CASSVVEDEQYF. CDR3 sequence (DNA): TGTGCCAGCAGCGTAGTCGAAGACGAGCAGTACTTC.

Comments on this clonotype: The germline gene is not matched at one end of the junction; a read error may be the cause. The chain employs TRBV20-1 and TRBJ2-4; a weak D match, TRBD1 (6 bases). The germline V gene encodes CDR1 DFQATT and CDR2 SNEGSKA (reference sequence). This CDR3 is built from 14 residues. For the CDR3, the DNA is TGCAGTGCTAGAGATCAGGCAGGGGAAAACACTCAGTACTTC. It codes for CSARDQAGENTQYF.

This clonotype came up once. The rearrangement uses TRBV12-3 or TRBV12-4 and TRBJ1-4; 9 bases line up with TRBD1. V trimming: 5 bases; J trimming: 6 bases; junction bases outside the gene matches: 10. The CDR3 is 16 amino acids. The CDR3 nucleotides are TGTGCCAGCAGTGGGACGTGGACAGGGGAGTATGAAAAACTGTTTTTT. This codes for CASSGTWTGEYEKLFF.

This clonotype was seen once. The gene calls are TRBV7-2 and TRBJ1-5, with TRBD1 identical over 9 bases. Trimming removed 5 bases from V and 7 bases from J; junction bases left unmatched: 6. Germline-derived CDR1 and CDR2 are SGHTA and FQGNSA. This CDR3 is 14 amino acids long. The CDR3 DNA reads TGTGCCAGCAGCACGGACAGGGGATCACAGCCCCAGCATTTT. Translated: CASSTDRGSQPQHF.

The chain has TRBV20-1 and TRBJ1-1; D uncertain. The germline V gene has CDR1 DFQATT and CDR2 SNEGSKA (reference sequence). Trimming stripped 7 bases from V and 0 bases from J, with 6 bases between. This CDR3 spans 11 amino acids. The CDR3 sequence: CSGLLNTEAFF. The DNA for the CDR3 is TGCAGTGGCCTGCTGAACACTGAAGCTTTCTTT.

The chain links TRBV7-8 to TRBJ2-1, with D perhaps TRBD2 (5 bases). This CDR3 has 16 residues. V was clipped by 2 bases and J by 6 bases, with 17 bases between them. Germline assignment: CDR1 SGHVS and CDR2 FQNEAQ. For the CDR3, the DNA is TGTGCCAGCAGCTTACTGTCGACTATCCCCTCCAATGAGCAGTTCTTC. Encoded protein: CASSLLSTIPSNEQFF.

The rearrangement joins TRBV7-6 to TRBJ2-5; TRBD1 matches at 8 bases. Trimming at V came to 6 bases and at J to 5 bases, leaving 11 bases not matched to a gene. The germline V gene has CDR1 SGHVS and CDR2 FNYEAQ. This CDR3 has 15 residues. The CDR3 loop reads CASSLGTGLFETQYF. The CDR3 coding sequence is TGTGCCAGCAGTCTCGGGACAGGTCTTTTTGAGACCCAGTACTTC. The full variable domain, with the rest looked up from reference TRBV7-6 and TRBJ2-5, is GAGVSQSPRYKVTKRGQDVALRCDPISGHVSLYWYRQALGQGPEFLTYFNYEAQQDKSGLPNDRFSAERPEGSISTLTIQRTEQRDSAMYRCASSLGTGLFETQYFGPGTRLLVL.

This clonotype was observed a single time. The chain uses TRBV6-2 or TRBV6-3 and TRBJ2-1; D may be TRBD1 (7 bases). CDR3 size: 17 residues. Trimming left V 2 bases short and J 5 bases short, with 19 bases between. The germline V gene has CDR1 MNHEY and CDR2 SVGEGT. The CDR3 DNA reads as TGTGCCAGCAGTTACGTGGCAGGGGGGCCTATTCACAATGAGCAGTTCTTC. It translates to CASSYVAGGPIHNEQFF.

The genes are TRBV6-5 and TRBJ1-2; D possibly corresponds to TRBD1 (6 bases). The germline V gene encodes CDR1 MNHEY and CDR2 SVGAGI. The CDR3 totals 15 residues. V gave up 2 bases and J gave up 1 base, with 11 bases separating them. CDR3 loop: CASSYRDRNNYGYTF. The CDR3, as DNA: TGTGCCAGCAGTTACCGCGACAGGAATAACTATGGCTACACCTTC.

This CDR3 reads CASSLFSAAALNTEAFF. The CDR3 DNA reads TGTGCCAGCAGCTTATTTTCGGCAGCCGCCCTGAACACTGAAGCTTTCTTT. V usage is TRBV7-9 and J usage is TRBJ1-1; no firm D call. The germline CDR1 and CDR2 sequences are SEHNR and FQNEAQ (reference sequence). CDR3 length: 17 amino acids. The V end was cut by 2 bases, the J end by 0 bases, with 16 bases between.

This chain links TRBV29-1 with TRBJ1-2; TRBD1 might be the D (6 bases). V was clipped by 1 base and J by 4 bases, with 10 bases between them. This CDR3 has 13 residues. Germline V gene data show CDR1 as SQVTM and CDR2 as ANQGSEA. In nucleotides, the CDR3 is TGCAGCGTTGAAGTTACAGGGATCTATGGCTACACCTTC. Translation gives CSVEVTGIYGYTF.

This clonotype was found a few times. V gene TRBV20-1 combines with J gene TRBJ1-2, with 8 bases that match TRBD1. Germline CDR1 reads DFQATT; CDR2 reads SNEGSKA (reference sequence). The CDR3 runs to 12 residues. The V and J ends lost 6 bases and 5 bases, in that order; junction bases with no gene match: 5. CDR3: CSAGTGPYGYTF. CDR3 bases: TGCAGTGCCGGGACAGGACCTTATGGCTACACCTTC.

A few counts support this clonotype. This chain links TRBV7-2 with TRBJ2-1, with 7 bases that match TRBD2. Trimming cost V 5 bases and J 0 bases; bases outside gene matches: 7. Germline CDR1 and CDR2: SGHTA and FQGNSA. This CDR3 has 16 residues. CDR3 sequence (DNA): TGTGCCAGCAGCGGCGGGGGAGCGCGCTCCTACAATGAGCAGTTCTTC. Its translation is CASSGGGARSYNEQFF.

The rearrangement joins TRBV7-2 to TRBJ1-1; D remains ambiguous. The CDR3 length is 12 residues. Per the germline V gene, CDR1 is SGHTA and CDR2 is FQGNSA. Trimming pared 3 bases from V and 8 bases from J, leaving 10 bases between. CDR3 in DNA: TGTGCCAGCAGCTTGGAGGTGGCAGAAGCTTTCTTT. Translation: CASSLEVAEAFF. Filled out from reference TRBV7-2 and TRBJ1-1, the complete variable domain reads GAGVSQSPSNKVTEKGKDVELRCDPISGHTALYWYRQSLGQGLEFLIYFQGNSAPDKSGLPSDRFSAERTGGSVSTLTIQRTQQEDSAVYLCASSLEVAEAFFGQGTRLTVV.